Described below is a single TCR beta chain sequence and its context. Its antigen is not known. Source material for PBMCs was about 11 ml fresh peripheral blood. The data belong to a study of T cells in Graves' hyperthyroidism and ophthalmopathy. What was amplified from RNA transcripts were TCR beta CDR3 regions. The HTBI primer set served for first-round RT-PCR of the TCR CDR3. TCRdb itself ran the multiplex PCR reads through MiXCR, one entry per CDR3 protein. This table has some 760,000 distinct CDR3 sequences, 11% to 15% appearing once. Germline CDR1 reads SGHTA; CDR2 reads FQGNSA. Trimming cost V 9 bases and J 0 bases, with 13 bases left between them. CDR3 size: 14 residues. Notes on the study in general: Ophthalmopathy was predicted by the model a median of approximately 6.6 months ahead of onset. Blood also held most thyroid clonotypes expanded beyond 0.001.

The source of this sequence is a young woman with Graves' hyperthyroidism. Sample: blood. The rearrangement joins TRBV7-2 to TRBJ2-3, with D possibly TRBD2 on 6 matching bases. CDR3 nucleotide sequence: TGTGCCAGTACGGCGGGACCAAGCACAGATACGCAGTATTTT. This translates into CASTAGPSTDTQYF.